The 27 T cell receptor beta chains below all came from one sample that was sequenced in a study of Ad26.COV2.S vaccination and SARS-CoV-2 variants. As for treatment: some 20 received Ad26.COV2.S at low or high dose, single or two shots; five or six received placebo; per-sample allocation not given. Day 63 after the first vaccine or placebo injection was the time point for sampling. The data were produced by immunoSEQ multiplex PCR, yet TCRdb's version contains in-frame clones alone and is incomplete. Here the sample spans roughly 350,000 clones, over 75% being singletons. The sample here was peripheral blood, taken in a trial of Ad26.COV2.S vaccine versus placebo. The receptors derive from a person between 18 and 60 years old who received the Ad26.COV2.S COVID-19 vaccine or a placebo.

The V gene is TRBV30, the J gene TRBJ1-3; D is possibly TRBD1 (5 bases). Trimming pared 0 bases from V and 2 bases from J, leaving 11 bases between. Germline CDR1 is GTSNPN and CDR2 is SVGIG (reference sequence). The CDR3 extends over 15 amino acids. CDR3 residues: CAWSVLGVTGNTIYF. The CDR3 DNA reads as TGTGCCTGGAGTGTATTAGGGGTAACTGGAAACACCATATATTTT.

The chain recombines TRBV4-3 with TRBJ2-5; 9 bases are a match to TRBD2. Trimming cost V 0 bases and J 5 bases; bases outside gene matches: 7. CDR1 is LGHNA, CDR2 YSLEER, per germline. The length of the CDR3 is 16 residues. CDR3 coding DNA: TGCGCCAGCAGCCAAGATTGGGCGGGGGGGCTGGAGACCCAGTACTTC. It yields the protein CASSQDWAGGLETQYF.

This chain joins TRBV19 and TRBJ1-5; D remains ambiguous. With 2 bases removed from V and 6 bases from J, the gap between germline ends came to 11 bases. The CDR3 has 14 residues. Germline V gives CDR1 LNHDA, CDR2 SQIVND (reference sequence). CDR3: CASSIRADFQPQHF. The DNA for the CDR3 is TGTGCCAGTAGTATAAGGGCCGACTTTCAGCCCCAGCATTTT.

This chain links TRBV27 with TRBJ2-7; TRBD2 aligns across 8 bases. Germline CDR1 reads MNHEY; CDR2 reads SMNVEV (reference sequence). Trimming took 6 bases from V and 3 from J; bases not matched to a gene: 10. This CDR3 has 15 amino acids. The DNA for the CDR3 is TGTGCCAGCAGGCAGGCGGGGGGCCTCCTCTACGAGCAGTACTTC. This translates into CASRQAGGLLYEQYF.

This clone occurred a few times. The rearrangement joins TRBV18 to TRBJ1-6, with 7 bases matching TRBD1. Germline V CDR1 and CDR2: KGHSH, LQKENI. The CDR3 totals 15 residues. The V and J ends lost 5 bases and 4 bases, in that order; junction bases with no gene match: 5. The CDR3 here is CASSFQGEYNSPLHF. In DNA form, the CDR3 reads TGTGCCAGCTCATTCCAGGGGGAGTATAATTCACCCCTCCACTTT.

V and J are TRBV10-3 and TRBJ2-7; 13 nucleotides align to TRBD2. There are 14 residues in the CDR3. Germline V lookup: CDR1 ENHRY, CDR2 SYGVKD. V lost 11 bases to trimming and J lost 3 bases; unmatched junction nucleotides: 7. The CDR3 here is CASLAGGYSYEQYF. In DNA form, the CDR3 reads TGTGCCTCACTAGCGGGGGGGTATAGCTACGAGCAGTACTTC.

The J gene is TRBJ1-2, the V gene TRBV6-2 or TRBV6-3; maybe TRBD1 (5 bases). Looked up from germline, CDR1 is MNHEY and CDR2 is SVGEGT. This CDR3 is 14 amino acids long. Between the trimmed V and J ends, which lost 6 bases and 1 base, there was a span of 12 bases. CDR3 bases: TGTGCCAGCAGCCTCGACAGCGGTAACTATGGCTACACCTTC. Encoded protein: CASSLDSGNYGYTF.

As concerns this clone: This CDR3 is also generated by other DNA sequences in the sample. CDR3 DNA: TGTGCCAGCAGCATACAAGAGACCCAGTACTTC. This codes for CASSIQETQYF. The chain has TRBV7-2 and TRBJ2-5; no firm D call. V lost 5 bases, J lost 2 bases, and 3 bases lay in between. The CDR3 has 11 amino acids. Germline values: CDR1 SGHTA, CDR2 FQGNSA.

This sequence joins TRBV4-2 and TRBJ2-3, with D maybe TRBD2 (6 bases). CDR3 length: 16 residues. Germline values: CDR1 LGHNA, CDR2 YNFKEQ. Trimming shortened V by 4 bases and J by 4 bases, and 18 bases separated the two germline ends. CDR3 loop: CASSPEEGVGADTQYF. CDR3 bases: TGTGCCAGCAGCCCAGAGGAGGGTGTCGGGGCAGATACGCAGTATTTT.

This chain joins TRBV5-1 and TRBJ2-6; the match to TRBD1 covers 8 bases. V lost 2 bases, J lost 4 bases, and 14 bases stayed unmatched. The CDR3 spans 19 residues. Germline V gene lookup returns CDR1 SGHRS and CDR2 YFSETQ. CDR3 residues: CASSFLTGDLRVGANVLTF. DNA of the CDR3: TGCGCCAGCAGCTTTTTGACAGGGGACCTCCGTGTAGGGGCCAACGTCCTGACTTTC.

The V gene is TRBV29-1, the J gene TRBJ1-4; D gene unclear. Trimming cost V 6 bases and J 1 base, with 9 bases left between them. Germline V gives CDR1 SQVTM, CDR2 ANQGSEA. The CDR3 length is 13 residues. The CDR3 DNA reads as TGCAGCGTGCTACAGAGAACTAATGAAAAACTGTTTTTT. Encoded protein: CSVLQRTNEKLFF.

This clone turned up a few times. This chain joins TRBV12-3 or TRBV12-4 and TRBJ1-5; no definite D call. The CDR3 has 13 amino acids. The V end was cut by 10 bases, the J end by 1 base, with 11 bases between. The CDR3 reads CATGGRSNQPQHF. Here the CDR3 DNA reads TGTGCCACGGGTGGCAGAAGCAATCAGCCCCAGCATTTT.

J is TRBJ1-6 and V is TRBV6-2 or TRBV6-3; 8 bases align to TRBD1. CDR1 is MNHEY and CDR2 is SVGEGT in the germline V gene. V dropped 5 bases and J dropped 7; count of bases not matched to a gene: 10. The CDR3 has 16 residues. DNA of the CDR3: TGTGCCAGCAGTACCCCCTCGACAGGGGAGAATTCACCCCTCCACTTT. It is translated as CASSTPSTGENSPLHF.

V gene TRBV5-4 combines with J gene TRBJ1-4, with a weak D call TRBD1 (6 bases). V lost 0 bases and J 4 bases, leaving 13 bases between the germline ends. This CDR3 has 16 amino acids. Germline assignment: CDR1 SGHNT and CDR2 YYREEE (reference sequence). CDR3 coding DNA: TGTGCCAGCAGCTTGGGGGGGGGCCCGATTAATGAAAAACTGTTTTTT. Encoded protein: CASSLGGGPINEKLFF.

The chain is built from TRBV9 and TRBJ2-1; D not certain. Germline V gene data show CDR1 as SGDLS and CDR2 as YYNGEE. This CDR3 has 15 residues. V was trimmed by 4 bases and J by 5 bases, leaving 16 bases between them. The CDR3 loop is CASSYGERKNNEQFF. In DNA form, the CDR3 reads TGTGCCAGCAGCTACGGTGAACGGAAAAACAATGAGCAGTTCTTC.

V usage is TRBV2 and J usage is TRBJ1-1; D call uncertain. Germline assignment: CDR1 SNHLY and CDR2 FYNNEI. CDR3 length equals 14 residues. V was trimmed by 6 bases and J by 5 bases, leaving 16 bases between them. The CDR3, as DNA: TGTGCCAGCAGCTCGTACGGGGAGGAGACTGAAGCTTTCTTT. It encodes CASSSYGEETEAFF.

This clone was seen once. The J gene is TRBJ1-2, the V gene TRBV5-6; unclear D gene. Trimming removed 1 base at V and 11 bases at J, with 9 bases between. This CDR3 comprises 11 residues. Looked up from germline, CDR1 is SGHDT and CDR2 is YYEEEE. CDR3 loop: CASSLMVAYTF. The CDR3 bases are TGTGCCAGCAGCTTGATGGTAGCTTACACCTTC.

The V gene is TRBV19, the J gene TRBJ2-1; D is uncertain. Trimming took 6 bases from V and 6 from J, leaving 15 bases between them. Germline CDR1 reads LNHDA; CDR2 reads SQIVND (reference sequence). This CDR3 comprises 14 residues. For the CDR3, the DNA is TGTGCCAGTAGACCACACAAAGCCGGCAATGAGCAGTTCTTC. Encoded protein: CASRPHKAGNEQFF.

The rearrangement links TRBV18 to TRBJ2-3; 8 bases align to TRBD2. V lost 4 bases to trimming and J lost 2 bases; unmatched junction nucleotides: 5. The CDR3 length is 15 residues. The germline CDR1 and CDR2 sequences are KGHSH and LQKENI. The CDR3 DNA reads as TGTGCCAGCTCACTGAGCGGGGGAGACACAGATACGCAGTATTTT. Amino acids: CASSLSGGDTDTQYF.

The chain couples TRBV4-1 to TRBJ1-4, with D possibly being TRBD1 (6 bases). Trimming took off 8 bases at V and 8 bases at J, with 18 bases between the two ends. The CDR3 has 14 amino acids. The germline V gene has CDR1 MGHRA and CDR2 YSYEKL. The CDR3 protein is CASLKTGSKEKLFF. CDR3 coding DNA: TGCGCCAGCCTAAAGACAGGTTCGAAAGAAAAACTGTTTTTT.

This chain joins TRBV5-5 and TRBJ1-1, with unresolved D. V lost 4 bases, J lost 0 bases, and 13 bases lay in between. CDR3 size: 15 residues. Germline CDR1 SGHKS, CDR2 YYEKEE (reference sequence). CDR3 in amino acids: CASSPWAAVNTEAFF. In nucleotides, the CDR3 is TGTGCCAGCAGCCCTTGGGCGGCGGTGAACACTGAAGCTTTCTTT.

The chain joins TRBV2 to TRBJ2-3, with 10 bases fitting TRBD2. The germline CDR1 and CDR2 sequences are SNHLY and FYNNEI. J was trimmed by 0 bases and V by 5 bases; bases with no gene match: 11. CDR3 size: 18 residues. CDR3 nucleotide sequence: TGTGCCAGCAGTTCCCCGGGACTAGCGCGACTTAGCACAGATACGCAGTATTTT. It specifies CASSSPGLARLSTDTQYF.

To note about this clone: At one of its ends the junction is not consistent with the germline gene, which may arise from a read error. The chain employs TRBV12-3 or TRBV12-4 and TRBJ2-1; 10 bases align to TRBD2. The CDR3 is made up of 12 amino acids. CDR3 protein: CASSPERGGVIF. CDR3 DNA sequence: TGTGCCAGCAGTCCAGAGCGGGGGGGCGTGATCTTC.

This rearrangement joins TRBV6-6 to TRBJ2-1; 7 bases fit TRBD1. This CDR3 has 13 residues. From germline, CDR1 is MNHNY and CDR2 SVGAGI (reference sequence). Trimming removed 0 bases from V and 14 bases from J; junction bases left unmatched: 7. CDR3 region: CASSYSRGQAEFF. In nucleotides, the CDR3 is TGTGCCAGCAGTTACTCGAGGGGGCAGGCGGAGTTCTTC.

J is TRBJ2-3 and V is TRBV5-6, with D possibly being TRBD1 (6 bases). Per germline, CDR1 SGHDT and CDR2 YYEEEE. This CDR3 is built from 14 residues. Trimming removed 4 bases from V and 7 bases from J, with 16 bases in between. For the CDR3, the DNA is TGTGCCAGCAGCCTACAGGGTGGGCGGAATACGCAGTATTTT. Translation: CASSLQGGRNTQYF. The complete variable domain, with remaining parts taken from reference TRBV5-6 and TRBJ2-3, reads DAGVTQSPTHLIKTRGQQVTLRCSPKSGHDTVSWYQQALGQGPQFIFQYYEEEERQRGNFPDRFSGHQFPNYSSELNVNALLLGDSALYLCASSLQGGRNTQYFGPGTRLTVL.

The chain is built from TRBV19 and TRBJ1-3, with a tentative D call TRBD1 (6 bases). Germline loops: CDR1 LNHDA, CDR2 SQIVND (reference sequence). CDR3 length equals 15 residues. V shed 4 bases and J shed 2 bases, with 12 bases lying between them. The CDR3 DNA reads as TGTGCCAGTAGTACTTCAACAGGGCCTGGAAACACCATATATTTT. Translated, it gives CASSTSTGPGNTIYF.

The chain links TRBV6-5 to TRBJ1-1; perhaps TRBD1 as D (5 bases). The CDR3 loop spans 14 amino acids. With 2 bases removed from V and 4 bases from J, the gap between germline ends came to 11 bases. Germline loops: CDR1 MNHEY, CDR2 SVGAGI. The CDR3 nucleotides read TGTGCCAGCAGTTACGCCACGGGGGGCACTGAAGCTTTCTTT. It yields the protein CASSYATGGTEAFF.